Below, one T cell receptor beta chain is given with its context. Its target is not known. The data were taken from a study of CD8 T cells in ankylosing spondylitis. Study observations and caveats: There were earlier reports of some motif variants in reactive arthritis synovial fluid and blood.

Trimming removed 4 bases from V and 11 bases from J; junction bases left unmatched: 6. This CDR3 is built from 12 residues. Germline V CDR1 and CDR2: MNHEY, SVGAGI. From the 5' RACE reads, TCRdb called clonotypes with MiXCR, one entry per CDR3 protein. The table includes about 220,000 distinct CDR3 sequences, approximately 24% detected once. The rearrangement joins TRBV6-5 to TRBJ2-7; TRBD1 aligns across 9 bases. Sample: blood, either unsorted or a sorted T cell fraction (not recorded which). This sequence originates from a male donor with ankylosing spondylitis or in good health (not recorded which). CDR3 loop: CASSLGTGTEYF. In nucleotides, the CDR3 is TGTGCCAGCAGTTTAGGGACAGGGACGGAGTACTTC.